This T cell receptor beta chain was found in a study of T cells in narcolepsy. Study background: Donors had narcolepsy type 1 or type 2, or were healthy controls. Study results and caveats: Blood of same and different patients, but not healthy controls, reportedly held recurring autoreactive clonotypes. No autoreactive T cell clone sequences appeared in some memory CD4+ repertoires. Autoreactive HCRT-specific and TRIB2-specific clonotypes were marked in same-patient CSF-versus-blood CD4+ comparisons.

The CDR3 is made up of 16 amino acids. V lost 1 base to trimming and J lost 1 base, with 15 bases between them. The germline V gene has CDR1 SGHNT and CDR2 YYREEE (reference sequence). The table came from immunoSEQ multiplex PCR; TCRdb's copy has only in-frame clones and leaves some out. The top ten clones hold 1.3% of a sample with approximately 25,000 clones, roughly four fifths of them seen once. The count of this clone is one. Its antigen is still unknown. The V gene is TRBV5-4, the J gene TRBJ2-7, with a tentative D call TRBD2 (5 bases). The clonotype comes from a human donor with narcolepsy. The specimen was CD45RA- memory CD4+ T cells from PBMCs. The CDR3 DNA sequence: TGTGCCAGCAGCTTGATGCAAGGGAGTGGATCCTACGAGCAGTACTTC. It translates to CASSLMQGSGSYEQYF.